Listed here are 27 T cell receptor beta chains from one sample, sequenced in a study of T-cell memory formation after mild COVID-19. TCRdb independently ran MiXCR on the 5' RACE reads; one entry per CDR3 protein. The sample lists over 350,000 distinct CDR3 sequences, about 24% occurring once. Sequenced material: PBMCs or a T cell subset sorted from them (not recorded which). Source of these receptors: an adult woman who had mild COVID-19 (a few samples of this study predate the infection). Cell type and time point are not known.

This clonotype was seen just once. The rearrangement links TRBV6-5 to TRBJ2-2, with TRBD2 as a possible D gene (6 bases). V was clipped by 0 bases and J by 1 base, with 9 bases between them. Germline V CDR1 and CDR2: MNHEY, SVGAGI. The CDR3 runs 16 residues. The DNA for the CDR3 is TGTGCCAGCAGTTACTCCTCCGGGAGGAACACCGGGGAGCTGTTTTTT. Residues: CASSYSSGRNTGELFF.

Details on this clonotype: Sequence at one end of the junction differs from germline and may be a read error. This sequence joins TRBV29-1 and TRBJ2-1; the D is unclear. Germline V gene sequence: CDR1 SQVTM, CDR2 ANQGSEA. CDR3 length: 11 amino acids. CDR3 in amino acids: CGGVGYSEQFF. The CDR3 DNA reads as TGCGGTGGGGTGGGCTACAGTGAGCAGTTCTTC.

This chain uses TRBV25-1 with TRBJ2-1, with 9 bases that match TRBD2. The CDR3 spans 16 residues. J was trimmed by 7 bases and V by 3 bases; bases with no gene match: 10. CDR1 and CDR2 from the germline V gene are MGHDK and SYGVNS. The CDR3 region is CASSEEGLAFPNEQFF. The DNA for the CDR3 is TGTGCCAGCAGTGAGGAGGGACTAGCATTCCCGAATGAGCAGTTCTTC.

The gene calls are TRBV7-8 and TRBJ2-5; D is unresolved. The CDR3 runs 12 residues. CDR1 and CDR2 from the germline V gene are SGHVS and FQNEAQ. Trimming shortened V by 2 bases and J by 5 bases, and 6 bases separated the two germline ends. The CDR3: CASSLLIETQYF. CDR3 nucleotides: TGTGCCAGCAGCTTACTTATTGAGACCCAGTACTTC. Together with reference TRBV7-8 and TRBJ2-5, the CDR3 gives the full variable domain: GAGVSQSPRYKVAKRGQDVALRCDPISGHVSLFWYQQALGQGPEFLTYFQNEAQLDKSGLPSDRFFAERPEGSVSTLKIQRTQQEDSAVYLCASSLLIETQYFGPGTRLLVL.

This clonotype appeared a few times. V usage is TRBV25-1 and J usage is TRBJ1-1, with a tentative D call TRBD1 (5 bases). Trimming shortened V by 7 bases and J by 6 bases, and 21 bases separated the two germline ends. CDR3 length: 15 amino acids. Germline V lookup: CDR1 MGHDK, CDR2 SYGVNS. As DNA, the CDR3 is TGTGCCAGCACAGGGACCAACCTCTTAGGAGCTGAAGCTTTCTTT. Translated, it gives CASTGTNLLGAEAFF.

The chain is built from TRBV2 and TRBJ1-4, with D hard to call. The CDR3 has 15 amino acids. The V gene lost 7 bases and the J gene lost 8 bases, with 20 bases spanning the gap. Germline loops: CDR1 SNHLY, CDR2 FYNNEI. CDR3: CASKKGWLWREKLFF. The DNA for the CDR3 is TGTGCCAGCAAGAAAGGTTGGCTATGGCGAGAAAAACTGTTTTTT.

The J gene is TRBJ2-1, the V gene TRBV3-1, with 12 nucleotides matching TRBD2. Germline V gene data show CDR1 as LGHDT and CDR2 as YNNKEL (reference sequence). The junction had 6 bases not matched to a gene; V was cut back by 7 bases and J by 8 bases. The CDR3 loop spans 14 amino acids. The CDR3 loop reads CASTVTSGSYEQFF. The CDR3 region has the DNA TGTGCCAGCACCGTGACTAGCGGGAGCTATGAGCAGTTCTTC.

The rearrangement links TRBV7-9 to TRBJ1-1; 8 nucleotides align to TRBD1. Germline-derived CDR1 and CDR2 are SEHNR and FQNEAQ (reference sequence). V trimming: 5 bases; J trimming: 6 bases; junction bases outside the gene matches: 8. This CDR3 region has 14 residues. The CDR3 DNA reads TGTGCCAGCAGCCTGGGACAGGTTTGGGCTGAAGCTTTCTTT. It encodes CASSLGQVWAEAFF.

The chain has TRBV2 and TRBJ2-7, with unresolved D. The germline CDR1 and CDR2 sequences are SNHLY and FYNNEI. The CDR3 extends over 13 amino acids. With 5 bases removed from V and 5 bases from J, the gap between germline ends came to 13 bases. CDR3 DNA: TGTGCCAGCAGTCTTGCCTGGGTGAACGAGCAGTACTTC. It encodes CASSLAWVNEQYF.

This clonotype was seen a handful of times. The chain has TRBV4-1 and TRBJ2-5; D is perhaps TRBD1 (5 bases). Trimming shortened V by 1 base and J by 1 base, and 13 bases separated the two germline ends. The CDR3 is made up of 16 amino acids. Germline loops: CDR1 MGHRA, CDR2 YSYEKL. The CDR3 DNA sequence: TGCGCCAGCAGCCAAGCAATCCTCAGGGTCCAAGAGACCCAGTACTTC. This sequence encodes CASSQAILRVQETQYF.

The J gene is TRBJ2-7, the V gene TRBV12-3 or TRBV12-4, with D possibly being TRBD1 or TRBD2 (5 bases each). V was pared by 5 bases and J by 2 bases, with 16 bases between. The CDR3 covers 15 residues. Here the CDR3 reads CASSINGAVTYEQYF. The CDR3 bases are TGTGCCAGCAGTATAAACGGGGCCGTGACCTACGAGCAGTACTTC.

This clonotype has a handful of counts. The chain couples TRBV6-5 to TRBJ1-6; weak D call: TRBD1 (6 bases). Germline V gene data show CDR1 as MNHEY and CDR2 as SVGAGI. V shed 0 bases and J shed 8 bases, with 14 bases lying between them. The CDR3 sequence is 16 residues long. DNA of the CDR3: TGTGCCAGCAGTTACTCGAGTGGGGGCTCGCATTCACCCCTCCACTTT. Translated, it gives CASSYSSGGSHSPLHF.

The rearrangement uses TRBV5-1 and TRBJ1-1, with a tentative D call TRBD1 (5 bases). CDR3 length: 14 amino acids. The germline V gene encodes CDR1 SGHRS and CDR2 YFSETQ. V shed 2 bases and J shed 8 bases, with 16 bases lying between them. The CDR3 bases are TGCGCCAGCAGCTTTACCCTGGGGGGTTCCGAAGCTTTCTTT. Its translation: CASSFTLGGSEAFF.

This clonotype was detected a few times. This chain joins TRBV7-9 and TRBJ2-2; D assignment may be TRBD1 or TRBD2 (5 bases each). The CDR3 spans 13 residues. V lost 9 bases and J 6 bases, leaving 14 bases between the germline ends. Germline assignment: CDR1 SEHNR and CDR2 FQNEAQ (reference sequence). CDR3 region: CARGTRGAGELFF. The CDR3 region has the DNA TGTGCCAGGGGGACCCGAGGGGCCGGGGAGCTGTTTTTT.

The chain combines TRBV4-2 with TRBJ1-2; TRBD1 matches 12 bases. V shed 3 bases, J shed 0 bases, and the junction held 5 bases outside the gene matches. Looked up from germline, CDR1 is LGHNA and CDR2 is YNFKEQ. CDR3 length equals 17 residues. CDR3 amino acids: CASSHGDRGRANYGYTF. CDR3 in DNA: TGTGCCAGCAGCCACGGGGACAGGGGGCGAGCTAACTATGGCTACACCTTC.

The CDR3 DNA follows: TGTGCCTGGAGTGTACCCCTTGGGGCCCGGGTCACCTACGAGCAGTACTTC. As protein: CAWSVPLGARVTYEQYF. The gene calls are TRBV30 and TRBJ2-7; D may be TRBD1 (5 bases). The CDR3 consists of 17 residues. CDR1 and CDR2 (germline): GTSNPN, SVGIG (reference sequence). Trimming cost V 0 bases and J 2 bases, with 20 bases left between them.

V usage is TRBV5-1 and J usage is TRBJ1-1; maybe TRBD1 (5 bases). Trimming removed 0 bases from V and 2 bases from J, with 11 bases in between. CDR3 length: 15 residues. Germline CDR1 is SGHRS and CDR2 is YFSETQ. The chain's CDR3 is CASSLEGQDNTEAFF. DNA of the CDR3: TGCGCCAGCAGCTTGGAGGGGCAGGATAACACTGAAGCTTTCTTT.

The sample holds a few counts of this clonotype. The chain is built from TRBV5-1 and TRBJ2-1; 13 nucleotides agree with TRBD2. Trimming removed 0 bases from V and 0 bases from J; junction bases left unmatched: 6. The CDR3 loop spans 19 amino acids. Per the germline V gene, CDR1 is SGHRS and CDR2 is YFSETQ. CDR3 DNA sequence: TGCGCCAGCAGCTTGGGGGGACTAGCGGGGACCCTCTCCTACAATGAGCAGTTCTTC. Encoded protein: CASSLGGLAGTLSYNEQFF.

The chain joins TRBV9 to TRBJ1-2; 8 bases fit TRBD1. There are 14 residues in the CDR3. The germline gives CDR1 SGDLS, CDR2 YYNGEE. The J segment lost 2 bases and the V segment lost 3 bases, leaving 3 bases of the junction unmatched. The CDR3 region is CASSATGANYGYTF. The CDR3 nucleotides read TGTGCCAGCAGCGCGACAGGGGCCAACTATGGCTACACCTTC.

This chain links TRBV11-2 with TRBJ2-1; 8 positions agree with TRBD2. The junction had 9 bases not matched to a gene; V was cut back by 5 bases and J by 0 bases. The germline gives CDR1 SGHAT, CDR2 FQNNGV. The CDR3 loop spans 17 amino acids. In DNA form, the CDR3 reads TGTGCCAGCAGCCCCGGGGGGGGCCGTAGCTCCTACAATGAGCAGTTCTTC. It specifies CASSPGGGRSSYNEQFF.

This clonotype occurred a few times. The chain employs TRBV7-3 and TRBJ1-5; TRBD1 matches 8 bases. The CDR3 spans 18 residues. V was pared by 5 bases and J by 0 bases, with 12 bases of the junction left unmatched. The germline gives CDR1 SGHTA, CDR2 FQGTGA. The CDR3 spells CASSPRQGNGNSNQPQHF. The CDR3 DNA reads as TGTGCCAGCAGCCCCCGACAGGGGAATGGGAATAGCAATCAGCCCCAGCATTTT.

The gene calls are TRBV24-1 and TRBJ2-3, with 8 positions matching TRBD2. With V trimmed by 2 bases and J by 2 bases, 2 bases remained unmatched. This CDR3 has 15 amino acids. Germline V gene sequence: CDR1 KGHDR, CDR2 SFDVKD. The CDR3 DNA is TGTGCCACCAGTGATTCGGGGGGGGTCACAGATACGCAGTATTTT. This sequence encodes CATSDSGGVTDTQYF.

The chain combines TRBV5-1 with TRBJ1-1, with D possibly TRBD1 on 5 matching bases. V was shortened by 0 bases and J by 1 base, with 10 bases between the two germline ends. Germline assignment: CDR1 SGHRS and CDR2 YFSETQ. CDR3 length: 15 residues. CDR3 DNA: TGCGCCAGCAGCTTGGTTCCAGGGTCGAACACTGAAGCTTTCTTT. Translated: CASSLVPGSNTEAFF.

This rearrangement joins TRBV4-3 to TRBJ2-1, with 11 bases aligning to TRBD2. The germline V gene encodes CDR1 LGHNA and CDR2 YSLEER. J lost 7 bases, V lost 0 bases, and 8 bases had no gene match. This CDR3 comprises 17 residues. CDR3 loop: CASSQDPPSGRPNEQFF. The CDR3 DNA sequence: TGCGCCAGCAGCCAAGACCCCCCTAGCGGGAGGCCTAATGAGCAGTTCTTC.

This rearrangement joins TRBV7-8 to TRBJ2-4; D might be TRBD1 (6 bases). Trimming cost V 10 bases and J 6 bases, with 16 bases left between them. Germline V lookup: CDR1 SGHVS, CDR2 FQNEAQ. The CDR3 runs to 13 residues. The CDR3 sequence: CATATQGRNIQYF. DNA for the CDR3: TGTGCCACCGCCACTCAGGGGAGAAACATTCAGTACTTC.

The chain's CDR3 is CASSVGLGSYEQYF. The CDR3 DNA sequence: TGCGCCAGCAGTGTGGGGCTAGGAAGTTACGAGCAGTACTTC. The rearrangement joins TRBV5-1 to TRBJ2-7, with TRBD1 as a possible D gene (5 bases). Trimming left V 5 bases short and J 4 bases short, with 16 bases between. The CDR3 spans 14 residues. Germline lookup yields CDR1 SGHRS and CDR2 YFSETQ.

About this clonotype itself: This may be a read error, as it is one base from a much larger clone. The chain combines TRBV7-9 with TRBJ2-1; 7 nucleotides agree with TRBD2. CDR1 SEHNR and CDR2 FQNEAQ come from the germline V gene (reference sequence). The CDR3 is 13 amino acids. Here the CDR3 DNA reads TGTGCCAGCAGCAGCGGGGACTACGATGAGCAGTTCTTC. Translation: CASSSGDYDEQFF. Full variable domain (remainder filled in from reference TRBV7-9 and TRBJ2-1): DTGVSQNPRHKITKRGQNVTFRCDPISEHNRLYWYRQTLGQGPEFLTYFQNEAQLEKSRLLSDRFSAERPKGSFSTLEIQRTEQGDSAMYLCASSSGDYDEQFFGPGTRLTVL.